This T cell receptor beta chain was found in a study of PD-L1 blockade in urothelial cancer. As to time point: pretreatment peripheral blood. Data came from immunoSEQ multiplex PCR; TCRdb stores just in-frame clones and leaves some out. The table includes 45,000 to 60,000 clones, 65% to 90% detected once. V lost 0 bases, J lost 4 bases, and 12 bases lay in between. Germline V gives CDR1 LNHNV, CDR2 YYDKDF (reference sequence). CDR3 length: 15 residues. The source is a man in his 70s with urothelial cancer. The V call is TRBV15, the J call TRBJ1-2, with D possibly being TRBD1 (5 bases). This specimen was PBMCs, taken around atezolizumab (anti-PD-L1) treatment. CDR3 region: CATSRDSRTGYGYTF. In DNA, the CDR3 is TGTGCCACCAGCAGAGATTCCCGAACAGGCTATGGCTACACCTTC. Supplemented by reference TRBV15 and TRBJ1-2, the full variable domain reads DAMVIQNPRYQVTQFGKPVTLSCSQTLNHNVMYWYQQKSSQAPKLLFHYYDKDFNNEADTPDNFQSRRPNTSFCFLDIRSPGLGDTAMYLCATSRDSRTGYGYTFGSGTRLTVV.